This is a list of T cell receptor beta chains from one sample in a study of shared T cell receptors in the human thymus. Profiling relied on immunoSEQ multiplex PCR, and the TCRdb table lists in-frame clones only, not all of them. The table lists about 710,000 clones, around 87% of them singletons, with just under 0.0095% in the top ten. These data were also reused for a study on human thymus T cells.

The sequenced sample was thymocytes. The receptor source for this set is a boy under two years old with a congenital heart defect. CDR3s include the opening cysteine and the closing phenylalanine or tryptophan. D genes are given only for firm matches. The size field is filled for only some rows; it gives once, few, many or a size class.

V	size	J	D	CDR3	DNA
TRBV7-2	.	TRBJ1-2	.	CASSLVQANYGYTF	TGTGCCAGCAGCTTAGTACAGGCTAACTATGGCTACACCTTC
TRBV28	few	TRBJ2-1	.	CASSFKGYEQFF	TGTGCCAGCAGTTTTAAGGGGTATGAGCAGTTCTTC
TRBV5-4	once	TRBJ2-7	.	CASSFASTYEQYF	TGTGCCAGCAGCTTCGCTAGCACCTACGAGCAGTACTTC
TRBV5-6	.	TRBJ2-7	TRBD1	CASSVRNPGTEYEQYF	TGTGCCAGCAGCGTAAGGAATCCCGGGACAGAGTACGAGCAGTACTTC
TRBV7-9	.	TRBJ2-3	TRBD2	CASSLQAGDKDTQYF	TGTGCCAGCAGCTTGCAAGCGGGAGATAAAGATACGCAGTATTTT
TRBV2	.	TRBJ1-5	.	CASSARLRIMDQPQHF	TGTGCCAGCAGTGCTAGACTGAGGATAATGGATCAGCCCCAGCATTTT
TRBV6-4	once	TRBJ2-7	TRBD1	CASGPGQGLPEQYF	TGTGCCAGTGGGCCCGGACAGGGGCTACCCGAGCAGTACTTC
TRBV4-3	.	TRBJ2-5	.	CASSQARSETQYF	TGCGCCAGCAGCCAAGCGCGAAGCGAGACCCAGTACTTC
TRBV14	.	TRBJ1-3	.	CASSQVKGPGNTIYF	TGTGCCAGCAGCCAAGTAAAGGGGCCTGGAAACACCATATATTTT
TRBV7-2	.	TRBJ2-7	TRBD2	CASSLARREGHEQYF	TGTGCCAGCAGCTTAGCCCGGCGGGAGGGCCACGAGCAGTACTTC
TRBV5-6	.	TRBJ2-1	.	CASSLFFRDWSYNEQFF	TGTGCCAGCAGCTTGTTTTTCCGGGACTGGTCGTATAATGAGCAGTTCTTC